This section outlines one T cell receptor (beta chain) sequence together with its context. The antigen is unknown. A multiplex PCR was run with 60 Vbeta primers and 13 Jbeta primers. Sequencing was performed with immunoSEQ multiplex PCR; in TCRdb, only in-frame clones are kept and a portion is missing. The sample has 98,000 or so clones, approximately 78% seen once; the top ten hold roughly 1.8%. This sample was taken from a study of cytomegalovirus exposure and HLA in healthy donors. Overall study: Membership in the Caucasian-associated ancestry cluster was found for around 85% of fewer than 450 genotyped donors. Study results and caveats: The HLA-A and HLA-B alleles of most subjects were reportedly predicted accurately from TCR beta sequences. Most likely, a cluster of highly shared sequence variants arose as a sequencing artifact.

Trimming at V came to 4 bases and at J to 3 bases, leaving 1 base not matched to a gene. Germline V gene sequence: CDR1 SGHDN, CDR2 FVKESK. The CDR3 covers 15 residues. The chain joins TRBV14 to TRBJ2-1; 12 bases are shared with TRBD2. The clonotype was recovered from a woman aged 40 to 50 in good health and CMV-seronegative. Material for sequencing was PBMCs. The CDR3 sequence is CASSPLAGGYNEQFF. CDR3 nucleotides: TGTGCCAGCAGCCCACTAGCGGGAGGCTACAATGAGCAGTTCTTC.